This T cell receptor beta chain was sequenced for a study of T cells after somatic rescue of genetic block. This clone was observed a few times. TCRdb keeps only in-frame clones here, not all; method: immunoSEQ multiplex PCR. The table records some 680 clones, around 42% of them present only once. CDR1 and CDR2 (germline): SGHVS, FQNEAQ. The CDR3 sequence is 13 residues long. Trimming shortened V by 3 bases and J by 8 bases, and 13 bases separated the two germline ends. This receptor was taken from a girl under three years old. The chain combines TRBV7-8 with TRBJ1-2, with D hard to call. The material sequenced was peripheral blood mononuclear cells (PBMCs). CDR3 DNA: TGTGCCAGCAGCTTTCCCGTCGGCGGCGGCTACACCTTC. It encodes CASSFPVGGGYTF. Based on the CDR3 plus reference TRBV7-8 and TRBJ1-2, the full variable domain is GAGVSQSPRYKVAKRGQDVALRCDPISGHVSLFWYQQALGQGPEFLTYFQNEAQLDKSGLPSDRFFAERPEGSVSTLKIQRTQQEDSAVYLCASSFPVGGGYTFGSGTRLTVV.